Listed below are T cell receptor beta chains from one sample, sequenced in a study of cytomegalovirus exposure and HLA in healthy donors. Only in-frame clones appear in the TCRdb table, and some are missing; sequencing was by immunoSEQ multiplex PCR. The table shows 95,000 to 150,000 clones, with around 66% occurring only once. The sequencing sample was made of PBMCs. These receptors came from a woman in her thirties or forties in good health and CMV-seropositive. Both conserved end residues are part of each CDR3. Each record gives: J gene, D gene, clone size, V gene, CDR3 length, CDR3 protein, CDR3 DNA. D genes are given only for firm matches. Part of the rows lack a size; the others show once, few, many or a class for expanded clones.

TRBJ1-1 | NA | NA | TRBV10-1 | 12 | CASSTGTTEAFF | TGCGCCAGCAGCACCGGGACAACTGAAGCTTTCTTT
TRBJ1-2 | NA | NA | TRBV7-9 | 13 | CASSPGADYGYTF | TGTGCCAGCAGCCCAGGGGCCGACTATGGCTACACCTTC
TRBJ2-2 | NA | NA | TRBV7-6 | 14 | CASSLGQVSGELFF | TGTGCCAGCAGCTTAGGCCAGGTGTCGGGGGAGCTGTTTTTT
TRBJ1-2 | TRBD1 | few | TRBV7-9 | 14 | CASRSDRGHYGYTF | TGTGCCAGCAGATCGGACAGGGGGCACTATGGCTACACCTTC
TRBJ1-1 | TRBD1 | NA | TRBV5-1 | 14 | CASSSGQGNTEAFF | TGCGCCAGCAGCTCGGGACAGGGTAACACTGAAGCTTTCTTT
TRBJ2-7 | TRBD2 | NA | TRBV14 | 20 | CASSQWTSGSLRLGSYEQYF | TGTGCCAGCAGCCAGTGGACTAGCGGGAGTTTGAGGCTTGGGAGCTACGAGCAGTACTTC
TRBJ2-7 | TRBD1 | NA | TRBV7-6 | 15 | CASSLDVGQGYEQYF | TGTGCCAGCAGCTTAGATGTAGGACAGGGGTACGAGCAGTACTTC
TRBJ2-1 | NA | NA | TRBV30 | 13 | CAWSRDFHNEQFF | TGTGCCTGGAGTCGGGACTTCCACAATGAGCAGTTCTTC
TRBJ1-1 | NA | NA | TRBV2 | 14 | CASTMGHPNTEAFF | TGTGCCAGCACTATGGGACACCCGAACACTGAAGCTTTCTTT
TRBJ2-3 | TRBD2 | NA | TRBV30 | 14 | CAWSLSSGGDTQYF | TGTGCCTGGAGTCTTTCTAGCGGGGGGGATACGCAGTATTTT
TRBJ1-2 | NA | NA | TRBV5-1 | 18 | CASRAGPGGGGFNYGYTF | TGCGCCAGCAGAGCCGGGCCCGGCGGGGGTGGTTTCAACTATGGCTACACCTTC
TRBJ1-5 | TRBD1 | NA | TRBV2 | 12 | CASSDQGVAQHF | TGTGCCAGCAGCGACCAGGGGGTGGCCCAGCATTTT
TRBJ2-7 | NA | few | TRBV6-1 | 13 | CASSESPSYEQYF | TGTGCCAGCAGTGAATCCCCTTCCTACGAGCAGTACTTC
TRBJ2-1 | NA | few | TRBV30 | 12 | CAWSLGEGGQFF | TGTGCCTGGTCTCTCGGGGAGGGGGGGCAGTTCTTC
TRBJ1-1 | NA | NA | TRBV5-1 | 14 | CASSAGPGNTEAFF | TGCGCCAGCAGCGCGGGACCGGGAAACACTGAAGCTTTCTTT
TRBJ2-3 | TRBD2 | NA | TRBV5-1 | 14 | CASSLGAGADTQYF | TGCGCCAGCAGCTTGGGAGCGGGAGCGGATACGCAGTATTTT
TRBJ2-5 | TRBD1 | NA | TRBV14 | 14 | CASSRRTGQETQYF | TGTGCCAGCAGCCGCAGGACAGGGCAAGAGACCCAGTACTTC
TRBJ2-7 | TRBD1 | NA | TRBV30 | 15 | CAWSLVGQGGYEQYF | TGTGCCTGGAGTCTTGTGGGACAGGGGGGCTACGAGCAGTACTTC
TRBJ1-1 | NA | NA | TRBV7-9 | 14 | CASRRTVGSTEAFF | TGTGCCAGCAGGAGGACAGTTGGAAGTACTGAAGCTTTCTTT
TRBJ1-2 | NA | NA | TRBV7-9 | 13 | CASSHERQDGYTF | TGTGCCAGCAGCCACGAAAGACAGGATGGCTACACCTTC
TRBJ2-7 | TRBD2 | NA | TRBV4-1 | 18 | CASSQDKGLAGSSYEQYF | TGCGCCAGCAGCCAAGATAAAGGACTAGCGGGGAGCTCCTACGAGCAGTACTTC
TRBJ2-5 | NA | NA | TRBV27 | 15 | CASSLSKGPGGTQYF | TGTGCCAGCAGTTTATCCAAAGGACCCGGGGGGACCCAGTACTTC
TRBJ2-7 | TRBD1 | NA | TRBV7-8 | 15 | CASSSLTGGASEQYF | TGTGCCAGCAGCTCTTTGACAGGGGGCGCGTCCGAGCAGTACTTC
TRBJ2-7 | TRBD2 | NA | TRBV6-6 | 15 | CASSSPGLALYEQYF | TGTGCCAGCAGTTCCCCGGGACTAGCCCTGTACGAGCAGTACTTC
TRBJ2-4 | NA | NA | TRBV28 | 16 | CASSSGQLLAKNIQYF | TGTGCCAGCAGTTCCGGACAGCTCTTAGCCAAAAACATTCAGTACTTC
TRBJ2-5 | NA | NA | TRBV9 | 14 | CASSVEDGRETQYF | TGTGCCAGCAGCGTAGAGGATGGGAGGGAGACCCAGTACTTC
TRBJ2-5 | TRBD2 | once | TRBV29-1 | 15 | CSVESGLVRRETQYF | TGCAGCGTTGAATCGGGACTAGTACGCCGCGAGACCCAGTACTTC
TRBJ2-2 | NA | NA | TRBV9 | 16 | CAGSVATAINPGELFF | TGTGCCGGCAGCGTAGCCACAGCCATAAACCCCGGGGAGCTGTTTTTT
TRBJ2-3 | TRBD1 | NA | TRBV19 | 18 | CASSYNTRQGISTDTQYF | TGTGCCAGTAGTTATAACACTCGACAGGGGATTAGCACAGATACGCAGTATTTT
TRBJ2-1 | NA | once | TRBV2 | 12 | CASSEGPNEQFF | TGTGCCAGCAGTGAGGGGCCAAATGAGCAGTTCTTC
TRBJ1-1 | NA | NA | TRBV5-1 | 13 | CASRDSFDTEAFF | TGCGCCAGCCGAGACAGTTTCGACACTGAAGCTTTCTTT
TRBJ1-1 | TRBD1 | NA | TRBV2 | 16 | CASSLDRVGENTEAFF | TGTGCCAGCAGCCTCGACAGGGTTGGGGAGAACACTGAAGCTTTCTTT
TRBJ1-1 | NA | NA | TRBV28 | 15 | CASSFMPGSDTEAFF | TGTGCCAGCAGTTTTATGCCGGGGTCGGACACTGAAGCTTTCTTT
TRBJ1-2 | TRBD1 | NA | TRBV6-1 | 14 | CASSASQGERGYTF | TGTGCCAGCAGTGCGTCCCAGGGGGAGAGGGGCTACACCTTC
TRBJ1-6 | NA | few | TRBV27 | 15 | CASSFGTDRGSPLHF | TGTGCCAGCAGTTTTGGTACAGACAGAGGTTCACCCCTCCACTTT
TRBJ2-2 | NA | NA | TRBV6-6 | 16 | CASSYSPRTETGELFF | TGTGCCAGCAGTTACTCTCCCAGGACAGAGACCGGGGAGCTGTTTTTT
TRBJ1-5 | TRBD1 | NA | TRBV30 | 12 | CAFGQGGQPQHF | TGTGCCTTTGGACAGGGAGGCCAGCCCCAGCATTTT
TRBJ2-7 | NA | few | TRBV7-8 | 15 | CASSFAQGPSYEQYF | TGTGCCAGCAGCTTCGCACAGGGACCCTCCTACGAGCAGTACTTC
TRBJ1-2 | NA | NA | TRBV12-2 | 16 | CASRPPVRQFWGGYTF | TGTGCAAGTCGCCCACCGGTTCGACAGTTCTGGGGTGGCTACACCTTC
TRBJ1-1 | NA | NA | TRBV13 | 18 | CASSSRMAGGAWGAEAFF | TGTGCCAGCAGCTCCCGGATGGCGGGGGGCGCCTGGGGGGCTGAAGCTTTCTTT
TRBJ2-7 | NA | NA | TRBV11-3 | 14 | CASSLDGQGYEQYF | TGTGCCAGCAGCTTAGATGGCCAGGGCTACGAGCAGTACTTC
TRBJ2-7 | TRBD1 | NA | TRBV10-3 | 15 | CAISRTGGVGGEQYF | TGTGCCATCAGCCGGACAGGGGGCGTGGGGGGCGAGCAGTACTTC
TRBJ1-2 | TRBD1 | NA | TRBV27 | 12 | CASCANRGPLTF | TGTGCCAGCTGCGCGAACAGGGGGCCCTTGACCTTC
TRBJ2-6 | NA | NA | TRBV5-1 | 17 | CASSLGGSSSGANVLTF | TGCGCCAGCAGCTTGGGCGGATCTTCTTCTGGGGCCAACGTCCTGACTTTC
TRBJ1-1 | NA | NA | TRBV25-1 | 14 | CASEGGGSSTEAFF | TGTGCCAGCGAAGGGGGAGGGTCGAGCACTGAAGCTTTCTTT
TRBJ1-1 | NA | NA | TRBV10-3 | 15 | CAISESGGGNTEAFF | TGTGCCATCAGTGAGTCGGGCGGGGGGAACACTGAAGCTTTCTTT
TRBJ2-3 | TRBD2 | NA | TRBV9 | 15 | CASGATSGSTDTQYF | TGTGCCAGCGGCGCGACTAGCGGGAGCACAGATACGCAGTATTTT
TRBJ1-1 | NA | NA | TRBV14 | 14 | CASSQARRNAEAFF | TGTGCCAGCAGCCAAGCACGGAGAAACGCTGAAGCTTTCTTT
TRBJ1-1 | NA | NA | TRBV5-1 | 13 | CASSLLGNTEAFF | TGCGCCAGCAGCTTACTCGGGAACACTGAAGCTTTCTTT
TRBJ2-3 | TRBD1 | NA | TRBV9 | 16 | CASSGTGTGHTDTQYF | TGTGCCAGCAGCGGAACCGGGACAGGGCACACAGATACGCAGTATTTT
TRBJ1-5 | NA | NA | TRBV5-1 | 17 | CASSSQLACQDYQPQHF | TGCGCCAGCAGCTCGCAGCTTGCCTGTCAGGACTATCAGCCCCAGCATTTT
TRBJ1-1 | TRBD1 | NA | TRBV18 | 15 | CASSPGTGTDTEAFF | TGTGCCAGCTCACCCGGGACAGGGACGGACACTGAAGCTTTCTTT
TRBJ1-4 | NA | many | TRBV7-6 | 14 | CASSFNRNNEKLFF | TGTGCCAGCAGCTTTAACAGAAATAATGAAAAACTGTTTTTT
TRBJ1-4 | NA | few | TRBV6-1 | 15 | CASSLPHPTNEKLFF | TGTGCCAGCAGCCTCCCACACCCAACTAATGAAAAACTGTTTTTT
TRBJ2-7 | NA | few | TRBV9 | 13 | CASSVVGGDEQYF | TGTGCCAGCAGCGTAGTAGGGGGGGACGAGCAGTACTTC
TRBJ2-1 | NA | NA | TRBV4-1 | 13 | CASSLERLNEQFF | TGCGCCAGCAGCCTGGAGAGATTGAATGAGCAGTTCTTC
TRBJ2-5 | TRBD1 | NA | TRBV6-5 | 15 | CASRGGQGARETQYF | TGTGCCAGCAGGGGGGGACAGGGGGCAAGAGAGACCCAGTACTTC
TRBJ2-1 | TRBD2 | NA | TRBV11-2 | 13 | CASLGGSGDEQFF | TGTGCCAGCCTGGGAGGGAGCGGCGATGAGCAGTTCTTC
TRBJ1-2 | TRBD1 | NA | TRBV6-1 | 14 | CASSAGQGGYGYTF | TGTGCCAGCAGCGCAGGACAGGGCGGCTATGGCTACACCTTC
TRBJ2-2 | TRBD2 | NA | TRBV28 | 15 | CASFLAGGGTGELFF | TGTGCCAGCTTTCTGGCGGGAGGAGGGACCGGGGAGCTGTTTTTT